What follows are 4 T cell receptor beta chains derived from one specimen sequenced in a study of blood T cell repertoires in COVID-19 (dated by TCRdb to 2018 to 2020). The library was built by means of the immunoSEQ multiplex PCR assay. The table was pulled from immuneACCESS by TCRdb, which kept in-frame rearrangements only. Such tables lose some clones; where checked, under half of the loss comes from unresolved V genes, and the rest has no known cause. For this sample there are about 170,000 clones; about 85% appear just once. The top ten constitute 7.5% to 10% of the sample. The sequencing sample was made of peripheral blood. Receptors were obtained from a woman of 80 years or more with COVID-19, enrolled during active disease.

This sequence joins TRBV7-2 and TRBJ2-3; 8 bases fit TRBD2. The CDR3 length is 15 residues. Germline values: CDR1 SGHTA, CDR2 FQGNSA. The trim removed 6 bases at V and 9 bases at J, leaving 14 bases unmatched. The DNA of the CDR3 is TGTGCCAGCAGTCCCCCGGGACTAGGGACTTCGACGCAGTATTTT. This sequence encodes CASSPPGLGTSTQYF.

This clone was seen only a few times. J is TRBJ1-3 and V is TRBV6-5; no reliable D call. Looked up from germline, CDR1 is MNHEY and CDR2 is SVGAGI. V lost 6 bases and J 7 bases, leaving 13 bases between the germline ends. The CDR3 contains 13 residues. The CDR3 bases are TGTGCCAGCAGCCCCCGCAGTACGAACACCATATATTTT. Translating gives CASSPRSTNTIYF.

There are a few counts of this clone. The V call is TRBV27, the J call TRBJ2-2; 8 positions agree with TRBD2. This CDR3 spans 16 amino acids. Unmatched junction bases numbered 3, after V lost 1 base and J lost 2 bases. CDR1 MNHEY and CDR2 SMNVEV come from the germline V gene (reference sequence). CDR3 DNA sequence: TGTGCCAGCAGTTTATGGGCGGGGGGAAACACCGGGGAGCTGTTTTTT. Its protein is CASSLWAGGNTGELFF.

The chain combines TRBV18 with TRBJ1-6; the D gene is possibly TRBD1 (5 bases). This CDR3 region has 14 residues. In germline, CDR1 is KGHSH, CDR2 LQKENI. Trimming left V 3 bases short and J 10 bases short, with 13 bases between. For the CDR3, the DNA is TGTGCCAGCTCACCGGAGGGGCGCAGGTCACCCCTCCACTTT. Residues: CASSPEGRRSPLHF.